This TCR beta chain derives from a study of early T cells in non-severe SARS-CoV-2 infection. TCRdb analysed the 5' RACE reads with MiXCR anew, one entry per CDR3 protein. The repertoire includes tens of thousands of distinct CDR3 sequences, over 3% of them detected once, and more than 2.5% sits in the top ten. Germline V gene data show CDR1 as LNHDA and CDR2 as SQIVND (reference sequence). V lost 0 bases and J lost 11; bases outside the gene matches: 8. The CDR3 has 15 amino acids. At least ten counts were recorded for this clonotype. The chain employs TRBV19 and TRBJ1-4; 8 nucleotides match TRBD1. The specimen was whole blood. The receptor comes from an adult who was a healthcare worker with PCR-confirmed SARS-CoV-2 infection or an uninfected control (not recorded which). The CDR3 region is CASSIEARGREKLFF. The CDR3 DNA reads TGTGCCAGTAGTATAGAGGCCAGGGGGCGTGAGAAACTGTTTTTT.